The next 3 T cell receptor beta chains were all read from a single sample in a study of identical twins. TCRdb called the 5' RACE reads again in MiXCR, with one record for every CDR3 protein. In the table there are some 1,700,000 distinct CDR3 sequences, less than 35% of which are singletons. Sequencing input: cord blood. The source is a newborn girl in good health.

J is TRBJ2-3 and V is TRBV5-1; 10 positions agree with TRBD2. The CDR3 is made up of 16 amino acids. V trimming: 3 bases; J trimming: 0 bases; junction bases outside the gene matches: 4. Germline CDR1 is SGHRS and CDR2 is YFSETQ. Here the CDR3 reads CASSSGLARSTDTQYF. CDR3 sequence (DNA): TGCGCCAGCAGCTCGGGACTAGCGCGAAGCACAGATACGCAGTATTTT.

The chain combines TRBV10-2 with TRBJ2-3; TRBD2 aligns across 7 bases. Trimming cost V 6 bases and J 5 bases; bases outside gene matches: 17. The germline gives CDR1 WSHSY, CDR2 SAAADI. The CDR3 has 17 residues. The CDR3 spells CASSPLRLREKEDTQYF. CDR3 sequence (DNA): TGCGCCAGCAGCCCCCTCCGTCTGCGGGAGAAAGAAGATACGCAGTATTTT.

This clonotype appeared a few times. The chain is built from TRBV7-9 and TRBJ2-3; 10 bases match TRBD2. Per germline, CDR1 SEHNR and CDR2 FQNEAQ (reference sequence). The J segment lost 0 bases and the V segment lost 2 bases, leaving 8 bases of the junction unmatched. This CDR3 region has 18 residues. DNA of the CDR3: TGTGCCAGCAGCTTATACGGTAGCGGGGGGTCTAGCACAGATACGCAGTATTTT. This encodes CASSLYGSGGSSTDTQYF.